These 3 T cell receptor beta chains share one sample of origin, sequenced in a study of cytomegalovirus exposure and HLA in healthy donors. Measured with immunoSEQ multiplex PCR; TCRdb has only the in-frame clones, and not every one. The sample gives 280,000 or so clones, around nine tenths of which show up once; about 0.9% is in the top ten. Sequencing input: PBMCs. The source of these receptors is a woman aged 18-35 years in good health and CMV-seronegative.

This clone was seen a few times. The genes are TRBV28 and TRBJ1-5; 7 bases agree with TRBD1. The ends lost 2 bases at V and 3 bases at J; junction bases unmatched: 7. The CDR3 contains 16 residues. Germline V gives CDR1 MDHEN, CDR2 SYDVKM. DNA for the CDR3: TGTGCCAGCAGTTTACCGTACGACAGGGACAATCAGCCCCAGCATTTT. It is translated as CASSLPYDRDNQPQHF. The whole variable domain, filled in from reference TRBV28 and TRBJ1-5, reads DVKVTQSSRYLVKRTGEKVFLECVQDMDHENMFWYRQDPGLGLRLIYFSYDVKMKEKGDIPEGYSVSREKKERFSLILESASTNQTSMYLCASSLPYDRDNQPQHFGDGTRLSIL.

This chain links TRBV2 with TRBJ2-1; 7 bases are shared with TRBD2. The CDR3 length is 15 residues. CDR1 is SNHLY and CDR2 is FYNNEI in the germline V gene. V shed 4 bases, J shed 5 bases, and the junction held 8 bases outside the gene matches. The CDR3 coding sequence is TGTGCCAGCAGTGCTCTAGCGGTATTGGACAATGAGCAGTTCTTC. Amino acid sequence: CASSALAVLDNEQFF.

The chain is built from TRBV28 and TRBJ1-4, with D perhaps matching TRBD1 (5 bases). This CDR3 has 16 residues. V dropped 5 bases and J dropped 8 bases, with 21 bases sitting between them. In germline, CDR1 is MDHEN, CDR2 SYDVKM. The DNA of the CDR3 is TGTGCCAGCAGTCCCCCTTGGGTAAGGCGGGACGAAAAACTGTTTTTT. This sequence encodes CASSPPWVRRDEKLFF.